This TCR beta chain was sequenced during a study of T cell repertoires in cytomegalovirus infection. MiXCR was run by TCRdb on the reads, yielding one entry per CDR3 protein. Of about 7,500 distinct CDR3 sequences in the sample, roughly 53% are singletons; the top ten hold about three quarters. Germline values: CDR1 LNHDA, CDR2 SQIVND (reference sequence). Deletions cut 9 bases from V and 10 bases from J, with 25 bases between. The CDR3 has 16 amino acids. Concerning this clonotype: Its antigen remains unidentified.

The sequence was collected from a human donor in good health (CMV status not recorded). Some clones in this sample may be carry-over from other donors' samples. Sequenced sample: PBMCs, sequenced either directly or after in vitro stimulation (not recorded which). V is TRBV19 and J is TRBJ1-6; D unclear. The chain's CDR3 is CARRDRRAREKSPLHF. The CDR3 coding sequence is TGTGCCAGGAGAGACCGTAGGGCAAGAGAAAAGTCACCCCTCCACTTT. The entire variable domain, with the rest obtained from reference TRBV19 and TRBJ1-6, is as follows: DGGITQSPKYLFRKEGQNVTLSCEQNLNHDAMYWYRQDPGQGLRLIYYSQIVNDFQKGDIAEGYSVSREKKESFPLTVTSAQKNPTAFYLCARRDRRAREKSPLHFGNGTRLTVT.